What follows is one TCR beta chain and its context. What it binds is not known. The sample belongs to a study of beta chain features in type 1 diabetes. Study-level results: In these data, an HLA type influence on TCRB rearrangement remained unresolved.

With 6 bases removed from V and 4 bases from J, the gap between germline ends came to 15 bases. CDR1 is MNHNS and CDR2 is SASEGT in the germline V gene. The CDR3 contains 14 residues. cDNA synthesis used the whole RNA isolate, giving expressed TCRB sequences. The method was immunoSEQ multiplex PCR; TCRdb's version includes in-frame clones alone and lacks a portion of them. The sample lists about 370,000 clones; more than 13% were seen once. Sequencing was done on a sample of naive CD4+ T cells from blood. The origin of this receptor is a woman under 30 in good health. The chain carries TRBV6-1 and TRBJ1-2; perhaps TRBD1 as D (6 bases). The CDR3 DNA sequence: TGTGCCAGCAGGGCCAGGGGAGCAGGCTATGGCTACACCTTC. It specifies CASRARGAGYGYTF.